What follows are 10 T cell receptor beta chains derived from one specimen sequenced in a study of T-cell memory formation after mild COVID-19. TCRdb ran MiXCR on the 5' RACE reads and lists one entry per CDR3 protein. The table has approximately 100,000 distinct CDR3 sequences, 9.5% to 15% seen once; the top ten hold 27%. The sequenced material came from PBMCs or a T cell subset sorted from them (not recorded which). These receptors were obtained from an adult woman who had mild COVID-19 (a few samples of this study predate the infection). Cell type and time point are not known.

In its sample, this clonotype was seen a few times. The chain uses TRBV12-3 or TRBV12-4 and TRBJ2-7; perhaps TRBD2 as D (5 bases). Trimming took 1 base from V and 4 from J, leaving 14 bases between them. The CDR3 sequence is 15 residues long. CDR3 residues: CASSLDSLALYEQYF. The CDR3, as DNA: TGTGCCAGCAGTTTAGATAGTCTAGCTTTATACGAGCAGTACTTC.

A few counts support this clonotype. The rearrangement uses TRBV2 and TRBJ2-3; the D call may be TRBD1 or TRBD2 (5 bases each). The V end was cut by 6 bases, the J end by 6 bases, with 22 bases between. Germline V gene data show CDR1 as SNHLY and CDR2 as FYNNEI. The CDR3 is 16 residues long. The CDR3, as DNA: TGTGCCAGCAGATTTAACCTAGCCATAGGGGCTGATACGCAGTATTTT. Its translation: CASRFNLAIGADTQYF. The full variable domain, its missing parts supplied by reference TRBV2 and TRBJ2-3, is EPEVTQTPSHQVTQMGQEVILRCVPISNHLYFYWYRQILGQKVEFLVSFYNNEISEKSEIFDDQFSVERPDGSNFTLKIRSTKLEDSAMYFCASRFNLAIGADTQYFGPGTRLTVL.

This clonotype was seen more than once but under ten times. The V gene is TRBV9, the J gene TRBJ2-3; D perhaps matches TRBD2 (5 bases). The V end lost 0 bases, the J end lost 0 bases, and 8 bases lay between the germline ends. This CDR3 comprises 15 residues. Germline V lookup: CDR1 SGDLS, CDR2 YYNGEE. CDR3 nucleotides: TGTGCCAGCAGCGTAGACGGAGGTAGCACAGATACGCAGTATTTT. It translates to CASSVDGGSTDTQYF.

The V and J genes are TRBV9 and TRBJ2-1, with a weak D call TRBD2 (5 bases). The CDR3 is 11 amino acids. In germline, CDR1 is SGDLS, CDR2 YYNGEE. The ends were cut back, 0 bases at V and 10 bases at J, with 5 bases in the middle. CDR3 coding DNA: TGTGCCAGCAGCGTAGAGCGGGAGCAGTTCTTC. It translates to CASSVEREQFF.

This clonotype occurred a few times. V and J are TRBV29-1 and TRBJ2-5, with D possibly matching TRBD2 (6 bases). Germline V CDR1 and CDR2: SQVTM, ANQGSEA. Trimming removed 3 bases at V and 1 base at J, with 15 bases between. CDR3 length: 15 amino acids. The DNA for the CDR3 is TGCAGCGTTGAGTTGGCTAGCGAGATCCAAGAGACCCAGTACTTC. This sequence encodes CSVELASEIQETQYF.

This clonotype was recorded a few times. The chain combines TRBV20-1 with TRBJ2-3; 8 bases are shared with TRBD2. This CDR3 contains 14 residues. V shed 7 bases and J 5 bases; nucleotides not matched to a gene: 11. CDR1 and CDR2 from the germline V gene are DFQATT and SNEGSKA (reference sequence). The CDR3 sequence is CSVPPAGVEDTQYF. Here the CDR3 DNA reads TGCAGTGTTCCTCCAGCGGGAGTTGAAGATACGCAGTATTTT.

V and J are TRBV2 and TRBJ2-1; 8 positions agree with TRBD2. CDR1 is SNHLY, CDR2 FYNNEI, per germline. Germline trimming cut 5 bases from V and 6 bases from J; bases unmatched to any gene: 6. The CDR3 covers 14 residues. Written as DNA, the CDR3 is TGTGCCAGCAGTACGGGACTAGATATCAATGAGCAGTTCTTC. Translated, it gives CASSTGLDINEQFF.

This clonotype has just a few counts. This chain uses TRBV6-4 with TRBJ2-1; 10 bases fit TRBD1. Trimming at V came to 4 bases and at J to 4 bases, leaving 16 bases not matched to a gene. Germline CDR1 is MRHNA and CDR2 is SNTAGT. The CDR3 is made up of 19 amino acids. The CDR3 nucleotides are TGTGCCAGCAGTGCCGGGACAGGGGTCTCTTCACAAGGGTACAATGAGCAGTTCTTC. This gives the protein CASSAGTGVSSQGYNEQFF.

The chain recombines TRBV24-1 with TRBJ2-3; D uncertain. The CDR3 runs 14 residues. V was cut by 5 bases and J by 0 bases, with 8 bases left in between. CDR1 is KGHDR and CDR2 is SFDVKD in the germline V gene. The CDR3 loop is CATSGFGSTDTQYF. In nucleotides, the CDR3 is TGTGCCACCAGTGGATTCGGGAGCACAGATACGCAGTATTTT.

Many counts were recorded for this clonotype. The chain links TRBV12-3 or TRBV12-4 to TRBJ2-1; D is possibly TRBD2 (6 bases). CDR3 length: 13 residues. V lost 9 bases, J lost 7 bases, and 16 bases lay in between. In DNA form, the CDR3 reads TGTGCCAGTTTCGGGGGTGGTGGAAATGAGCAGTTCTTC. Its protein product is CASFGGGGNEQFF.